These 23 T cell receptor beta chains share one sample of origin, sequenced in a study of T cell repertoires in cytomegalovirus infection. One entry per CDR3 protein, called by TCRdb with MiXCR from the reads. The data hold some 940,000 distinct CDR3 sequences, with 31% observed a single time. No antigens are known for them. The material was cultured CD8+ T cells from PBMCs, obtained from culture after CMV antigen stimulation. Receptors were obtained from a human donor in good health (CMV status not recorded). Some clones in this sample may be carry-over from other donors' samples.

This sequence joins TRBV13 and TRBJ2-7; perhaps TRBD2 as D (5 bases). Trimming shortened V by 8 bases and J by 5 bases, and 19 bases separated the two germline ends. CDR3 length: 14 residues. Per germline, CDR1 PRHDT and CDR2 FYEKMQ (reference sequence). The CDR3 sequence: CASHRAQGLNEQYF. The CDR3 coding sequence is TGTGCCAGCCACCGGGCTCAAGGACTCAACGAGCAGTACTTC. Full variable domain (missing parts from reference TRBV13 and TRBJ2-7): AAGVIQSPRHLIKEKRETATLKCYPIPRHDTVYWYQQGPGQDPQFLISFYEKMQSDKGSIPDRFSAQQFSDYHSELNMSSLELGDSALYFCASHRAQGLNEQYFGPGTRLTVT.

This clonotype has just a few counts. The V and J genes are TRBV4-1 and TRBJ1-1; D is unclear. The CDR3 extends over 15 amino acids. The germline V gene has CDR1 MGHRA and CDR2 YSYEKL. Deletions cut 0 bases from V and 4 bases from J, with 12 bases between. The CDR3 DNA follows: TGCGCCAGCAGCCAAGATTCTCGGGGTACCACTGAAGCTTTCTTT. It is translated as CASSQDSRGTTEAFF.

This chain links TRBV7-2 with TRBJ1-5; maybe TRBD1 (5 bases). V was shortened by 0 bases and J by 6 bases, with 12 bases between the two germline ends. Germline V gives CDR1 SGHTA, CDR2 FQGNSA. This CDR3 is built from 15 residues. CDR3 nucleotides: TGTGCCAGCAGCTTAGCCGCAGGGACCACTCAGCCCCAGCATTTT. Translated, it gives CASSLAAGTTQPQHF.

The V gene is TRBV9, the J gene TRBJ2-1; D may be TRBD1 or TRBD2 (6 bases each). The V end was cut by 0 bases, the J end by 7 bases, with 20 bases between. The V gene's germline CDR1 is SGDLS and CDR2 YYNGEE. The CDR3 length is 17 residues. The CDR3 sequence is CASSVGGAVRSLNEQFF. CDR3 nucleotides: TGTGCCAGCAGCGTAGGGGGGGCGGTACGCTCGCTGAATGAGCAGTTCTTC.

The V gene is TRBV7-6, the J gene TRBJ1-1, with 10 bases matching TRBD1. The CDR3 is 16 residues long. The trim removed 4 bases at V and 3 bases at J, leaving 8 bases unmatched. In germline, CDR1 is SGHVS, CDR2 FNYEAQ. In nucleotides, the CDR3 is TGTGCCAGCAGCTCCGGGACAGGGGTATTGGACACTGAAGCTTTCTTT. This sequence encodes CASSSGTGVLDTEAFF.

The V and J genes are TRBV5-1 and TRBJ1-1; 7 bases align to TRBD1. The CDR3 totals 17 residues. CDR1 and CDR2 (germline): SGHRS, YFSETQ. The J segment lost 6 bases and the V segment lost 0 bases, leaving 14 bases of the junction unmatched. As DNA, the CDR3 is TGCGCCAGCAGCTTGGAAAGGACAGGAAGTGTAAGGGCTGAAGCTTTCTTT. Amino acids: CASSLERTGSVRAEAFF.

This clonotype was detected a few times. V and J are TRBV12-3 or TRBV12-4 and TRBJ2-7, with D possibly matching TRBD1 (6 bases). V lost 4 bases to trimming and J lost 2 bases, with 12 bases between them. This CDR3 has 14 residues. CDR3: CASSYPDSPYEQYF. The CDR3, as DNA: TGTGCCAGCAGTTACCCGGACAGTCCCTACGAGCAGTACTTC.

This clonotype was recorded a few times. This chain joins TRBV27 and TRBJ2-7; TRBD1 matches 7 bases. This CDR3 has 13 residues. The V gene's germline CDR1 is MNHEY and CDR2 SMNVEV (reference sequence). J lost 6 bases, V lost 6 bases, and 8 bases had no gene match. The CDR3 sequence is CASRIQGDAEQYF. The CDR3, as DNA: TGTGCCAGCAGAATCCAGGGGGATGCCGAGCAGTACTTC.

This chain links TRBV12-3 or TRBV12-4 with TRBJ2-4; tentatively, D is TRBD2 (5 bases). Trimming shortened V by 7 bases and J by 6 bases, and 13 bases separated the two germline ends. The CDR3 contains 13 residues. The CDR3: CASTYLGRNIQYF. CDR3 in DNA: TGTGCCAGCACTTATCTTGGGAGAAACATTCAGTACTTC.

Ten or more counts support this clonotype. V gene TRBV27 combines with J gene TRBJ2-1; 11 nucleotides match TRBD2. Germline V CDR1 and CDR2: MNHEY, SMNVEV (reference sequence). This CDR3 spans 15 amino acids. V lost 0 bases to trimming and J lost 7 bases; unmatched junction nucleotides: 2. CDR3 DNA sequence: TGTGCCAGCAGTTTATCTAGCGGGGGGGTTAATGAGCAGTTCTTC. Its protein product is CASSLSSGGVNEQFF.

This chain joins TRBV5-6 and TRBJ2-7; 7 bases are a match to TRBD2. The CDR3 loop spans 14 amino acids. V shed 5 bases and J 0 bases; nucleotides not matched to a gene: 5. Germline CDR1 SGHDT, CDR2 YYEEEE. CDR3 sequence: CASSVAGRSYEQYF. In nucleotides, the CDR3 is TGTGCCAGCAGTGTAGCGGGTCGCTCCTACGAGCAGTACTTC. The variable domain in full, completed from reference TRBV5-6 and TRBJ2-7, reads DAGVTQSPTHLIKTRGQQVTLRCSPKSGHDTVSWYQQALGQGPQFIFQYYEEEERQRGNFPDRFSGHQFPNYSSELNVNALLLGDSALYLCASSVAGRSYEQYFGPGTRLTVT.

The chain uses TRBV28 and TRBJ2-7; 8 bases align to TRBD2. This CDR3 region has 18 residues. Germline trimming cut 6 bases from V and 4 bases from J; bases unmatched to any gene: 20. CDR1 is MDHEN, CDR2 SYDVKM, per germline. CDR3 nucleotide sequence: TGTGCCAGCAGCCTTACCCAAAACGCGGGGGGAGATCGTTACGAGCAGTACTTC. It yields the protein CASSLTQNAGGDRYEQYF. Complete variable domain (other parts from reference TRBV28 and TRBJ2-7): DVKVTQSSRYLVKRTGEKVFLECVQDMDHENMFWYRQDPGLGLRLIYFSYDVKMKEKGDIPEGYSVSREKKERFSLILESASTNQTSMYLCASSLTQNAGGDRYEQYFGPGTRLTVT.

CDR3 sequence: CASLGGGMEAFF. The CDR3 DNA reads TGTGCCTCCCTCGGTGGCGGGATGGAAGCTTTCTTT. This chain joins TRBV10-3 and TRBJ1-1; no firm D call. The CDR3 is made up of 12 amino acids. CDR1 is ENHRY and CDR2 is SYGVKD in the germline V gene. V gave up 11 bases and J gave up 8 bases, with 18 bases separating them.

The chain links TRBV3-1 to TRBJ2-7, with D perhaps TRBD2 (7 bases). Per germline, CDR1 LGHDT and CDR2 YNNKEL (reference sequence). The V end lost 1 base, the J end lost 0 bases, and 10 bases lay between the germline ends. This CDR3 region has 15 residues. The CDR3 region is CASSQVGGRSYEQYF. The CDR3 DNA reads as TGTGCCAGCAGCCAAGTCGGGGGGCGCTCCTACGAGCAGTACTTC.

V and J are TRBV19 and TRBJ1-1; D not certain. V was shortened by 6 bases and J by 3 bases, with 14 bases between the two germline ends. The CDR3 has 14 amino acids. Germline V gene data show CDR1 as LNHDA and CDR2 as SQIVND (reference sequence). CDR3 sequence reads: CASRLTLGDTEAFF. Here the CDR3 DNA reads TGTGCCAGTAGATTAACCCTCGGGGACACTGAAGCTTTCTTT.

The CDR3 DNA reads TGTGCCATCAGTGCGACAGGGGAGGACACTGAAGCTTTCTTT. Amino acids: CAISATGEDTEAFF. This sequence joins TRBV10-3 and TRBJ1-1, with TRBD1 matching over 8 bases. V gave up 4 bases and J gave up 3 bases; unmatched junction bases: 4. CDR1 and CDR2 (germline): ENHRY, SYGVKD. The CDR3 extends over 14 amino acids.

This rearrangement joins TRBV15 to TRBJ2-7, with D unclear. The CDR3 covers 13 residues. CDR1 and CDR2 from the germline V gene are LNHNV and YYDKDF (reference sequence). The V and J ends lost 0 bases and 2 bases respectively, with 5 bases between them. The CDR3 region has the DNA TGTGCCACCAGCAGAGATAGGACCTACGAGCAGTACGTC. The encoded protein is CATSRDRTYEQYV.

The rearrangement joins TRBV10-3 to TRBJ2-1; possible D gene TRBD1, 6 bases. Trimming cost V 4 bases and J 0 bases, with 16 bases left between them. The CDR3 has 17 residues. Germline CDR1 and CDR2: ENHRY and SYGVKD. The CDR3: CAISVGPRGISYNEQFF. As DNA, the CDR3 is TGTGCCATCAGTGTGGGCCCAAGGGGGATCTCCTACAATGAGCAGTTCTTC.

Many counts were recorded for this clonotype. The rearrangement links TRBV12-3 or TRBV12-4 to TRBJ1-2; TRBD1 is a possible D gene (6 bases). V lost 8 bases and J 4 bases, leaving 20 bases between the germline ends. This CDR3 region has 15 residues. CDR3 amino acids: CASSTPVGGLYGYTF. The CDR3 coding sequence is TGTGCCAGCTCGACTCCGGTCGGGGGCCTCTATGGCTACACCTTC.

For the CDR3, the DNA is TGTGCCAGCAGCGTTGTCCCCCGGATGGGACAGGAAGCTTTCTTT. The encoded protein is CASSVVPRMGQEAFF. The chain links TRBV9 to TRBJ1-1, with 7 bases identical to TRBD1. V was pared by 2 bases and J by 8 bases, with 12 bases of the junction left unmatched. Germline V CDR1 and CDR2: SGDLS, YYNGEE. The CDR3 covers 15 residues.

The J gene is TRBJ2-5, the V gene TRBV7-6; 7 bases map to TRBD2. V trimming: 7 bases; J trimming: 1 base; junction bases outside the gene matches: 9. The CDR3 loop spans 15 amino acids. CDR1 is SGHVS, CDR2 FNYEAQ, per germline. As DNA, the CDR3 is TGTGCCAGCAACCCTCGGGCGGGGGTCCAAGAGACCCAGTACTTC. It translates to CASNPRAGVQETQYF.

The rearrangement links TRBV10-3 to TRBJ2-3; no clear D gene. CDR3 length: 11 amino acids. CDR1 is ENHRY, CDR2 SYGVKD, per germline. V gave up 11 bases and J gave up 1 base, with 7 bases separating them. The CDR3 DNA reads TGTGCCGTCTGGGGCACAGATACGCAGTATTTT. The encoded protein is CAVWGTDTQYF.

This sequence joins TRBV19 and TRBJ2-1, with a possible D match to TRBD2 (7 bases). The ends were cut back, 5 bases at V and 7 bases at J, with 18 bases in the middle. This CDR3 has 15 residues. Germline lookup yields CDR1 LNHDA and CDR2 SQIVND (reference sequence). The CDR3, as DNA: TGTGCCAGTAGTCTCTTGGGGGGGGGCCAGAATGAGCAGTTCTTC. Protein sequence: CASSLLGGGQNEQFF.